The sequence of this T cell receptor beta chain was determined in a study of blood T cell repertoires in COVID-19. The overall study: Sources were T cells, B-cell-depleted T cells, or PBMCs; the material itself was cDNA or gDNA.

Source study methods: Reference gene primer amplification gave estimated nucleated cell counts. Profiling relied on immunoSEQ multiplex PCR, and the TCRdb table lists in-frame clones only, not all of them. From that table come the V and J calls and clone size; the DNA was used to work out D and trimming. The sample lists 65,000 to 75,000 clones, 70% to 80% seen once, with around 20% in the top ten. This CDR3 region has 19 residues. The germline CDR1 and CDR2 sequences are LNHDA and SQIVND (reference sequence). The V segment lost 6 bases and the J segment 0 bases; nucleotides outside the gene matches: 17.

The sequenced sample was peripheral blood. This chain joins TRBV19 and TRBJ1-5; 7 nucleotides agree with TRBD1. The source is a man in his 70s with acute or convalescent COVID-19. CDR3 sequence (DNA): TGTGCCAGTAGGGGGGGAGGAACAGGGGAAGACTATAGCAATCAGCCCCAGCATTTT. Residues: CASRGGGTGEDYSNQPQHF.